One sample yielded the 27 T cell receptor beta chains listed below, sequenced in a study of shared clonotypes between healthy human individuals. The protocol was immunoSEQ multiplex PCR, while the TCRdb copy is restricted to in-frame clones and leaves out a portion. This table holds roughly 760,000 clones, approximately 74% found once. The source material was memory CD4+ T cells sorted from blood. Noted subset: CD45RA-negative fraction. The source of these receptors is a woman in her thirties in good health.

The rearrangement joins TRBV5-1 to TRBJ2-6, with 7 bases fitting TRBD1. J was trimmed by 0 bases and V by 4 bases; bases with no gene match: 4. This CDR3 has 16 amino acids. CDR1 is SGHRS and CDR2 is YFSETQ in the germline V gene. CDR3 region: CASSGGQLSGANVLTF. Here the CDR3 DNA reads TGCGCCAGCAGCGGGGGACAGCTCTCTGGGGCCAACGTCCTGACTTTC.

This clone has just one count. CDR3 amino acids: CASSIPRGLGTEAFF. DNA of the CDR3: TGTGCCAGCAGTATACCCAGGGGGCTGGGTACTGAAGCTTTCTTT. The chain recombines TRBV6-6 with TRBJ1-1; 8 bases agree with TRBD1. Germline CDR1 and CDR2: MNHNY and SVGAGI (reference sequence). The junction had 10 bases not matched to a gene; V was cut back by 5 bases and J by 5 bases. CDR3 length equals 15 residues.

This clone has ten or more counts. Other DNA sequences in the same sample also yield this CDR3. The V call is TRBV6-6, the J call TRBJ2-2; D unresolved. V lost 7 bases and J lost 1, with 10 bases in between. Germline V gives CDR1 MNHNY, CDR2 SVGAGI (reference sequence). The CDR3 has 14 residues. CDR3 DNA sequence: TGTGCCAGCAAGGTTCGGCGGAACACCGGGGAGCTGTTTTTT. This sequence encodes CASKVRRNTGELFF.

This sequence joins TRBV11-1 and TRBJ2-2, with 8 bases identical to TRBD2. The CDR3 extends over 15 amino acids. The germline gives CDR1 SGHAT, CDR2 FQDESV (reference sequence). Losses at the gene ends were 2 bases for V and 4 bases for J; bases not matched to a gene: 3. The CDR3 here is CASSLSGSITGELFF. CDR3 DNA sequence: TGTGCCAGCAGCTTAAGCGGGAGTATCACCGGGGAGCTGTTTTTT.

This clone was seen repeatedly, ten times or more. This chain connects TRBV11-1 to TRBJ1-1; possible D gene TRBD1, 5 bases. Germline-derived CDR1 and CDR2 are SGHAT and FQDESV (reference sequence). CDR3 length equals 16 residues. V lost 5 bases and J 0 bases, leaving 16 bases between the germline ends. The chain's CDR3 is CASSQGDGNMNTEAFF. CDR3 coding DNA: TGTGCCAGCAGCCAAGGGGACGGCAACATGAACACTGAAGCTTTCTTT.

This rearrangement joins TRBV7-9 to TRBJ2-7, with 10 bases identical to TRBD1. The CDR3 runs 13 residues. The germline gives CDR1 SEHNR, CDR2 FQNEAQ (reference sequence). Trimming cost V 8 bases and J 6 bases; bases outside gene matches: 7. CDR3 coding DNA: TGTGCCAGCGGACCGGGACAGGGGCGCGAGCAGTACTTC. Translated, it gives CASGPGQGREQYF. The whole variable domain, remainder taken from reference TRBV7-9 and TRBJ2-7, is DTGVSQNPRHKITKRGQNVTFRCDPISEHNRLYWYRQTLGQGPEFLTYFQNEAQLEKSRLLSDRFSAERPKGSFSTLEIQRTEQGDSAMYLCASGPGQGREQYFGPGTRLTVT.

The chain recombines TRBV10-1 with TRBJ2-7; 8 bases match TRBD1. This CDR3 is 15 amino acids long. CDR1 is WNHNN, CDR2 SYGVQD, per germline (reference sequence). Losses at the gene ends were 0 bases for V and 5 bases for J; bases not matched to a gene: 6. The chain's CDR3 is CASSESQGVRNEQYF. In DNA form, the CDR3 reads TGCGCCAGCAGTGAGTCACAGGGGGTACGAAACGAGCAGTACTTC.

This clone was seen just once. V is TRBV5-1 and J is TRBJ2-3; 10 nucleotides align to TRBD1. The J segment lost 3 bases and the V segment lost 0 bases, leaving 1 base of the junction unmatched. The CDR3 runs to 15 residues. Germline V gene data show CDR1 as SGHRS and CDR2 as YFSETQ. The CDR3 spells CASSLEGQGTDTQYF. The CDR3 bases are TGCGCCAGCAGCTTGGAGGGACAGGGGACAGATACGCAGTATTTT.

The V gene is TRBV20-1, the J gene TRBJ2-1; D gene uncertain. There are 11 residues in the CDR3. Germline assignment: CDR1 DFQATT and CDR2 SNEGSKA (reference sequence). V dropped 7 bases and J dropped 5 bases, with 9 bases sitting between them. CDR3 sequence: CSESRNNEQFF. Written as DNA, the CDR3 is TGCAGTGAAAGTAGGAACAATGAGCAGTTCTTC.

The chain employs TRBV28 and TRBJ1-5; 9 bases match TRBD1. The germline V gene has CDR1 MDHEN and CDR2 SYDVKM. The CDR3 runs 15 residues. The V gene end was trimmed by 5 bases and the J gene end by 7 bases; junction bases not matched to a gene: 9. CDR3 nucleotides: TGTGCCAGCAGTCCACTTACAGGGGGCGGGCAGCCCCAGCATTTT. Its translation: CASSPLTGGGQPQHF.

This rearrangement joins TRBV5-1 to TRBJ2-7, with 7 bases fitting TRBD1. The V and J ends lost 4 bases and 2 bases, in that order; junction bases with no gene match: 3. Germline V CDR1 and CDR2: SGHRS, YFSETQ. The length of the CDR3 is 13 residues. Here the CDR3 reads CASSIGQAYEQYF. DNA of the CDR3: TGCGCCAGCAGCATCGGACAGGCCTACGAGCAGTACTTC.

The J gene is TRBJ1-1, the V gene TRBV29-1; possible D gene TRBD1, 5 bases. The ends were cut back, 4 bases at V and 1 base at J, with 13 bases in the middle. CDR3 length equals 14 residues. Per the germline V gene, CDR1 is SQVTM and CDR2 is ANQGSEA. The CDR3, as DNA: TGCAGCGTTGGGAAAGGGGCCGGGAACACTGAAGCTTTCTTT. This translates into CSVGKGAGNTEAFF.

The chain uses TRBV7-9 and TRBJ2-7, with TRBD2 matching 7 bases. V lost 1 base, J lost 7 bases, and 7 bases stayed unmatched. Germline V gives CDR1 SEHNR, CDR2 FQNEAQ (reference sequence). This CDR3 is 14 amino acids long. The CDR3 here is CASSLGGSFREQYF. The CDR3 nucleotides are TGTGCCAGCAGCTTAGGCGGGAGCTTCAGGGAGCAGTACTTC.

The chain employs TRBV4-1 and TRBJ2-5; D ambiguous. V dropped 4 bases and J dropped 2 bases, with 8 bases sitting between them. The germline V gene encodes CDR1 MGHRA and CDR2 YSYEKL. The CDR3 length is 13 residues. The CDR3 loop is CASSRPLQETQYF. CDR3 DNA: TGCGCCAGCAGCCGACCCCTACAAGAGACCCAGTACTTC.

This chain links TRBV2 with TRBJ2-3; D is unclear. The CDR3 has 13 residues. Trimming cost V 10 bases and J 2 bases, with 13 bases left between them. Germline V CDR1 and CDR2: SNHLY, FYNNEI. The CDR3 nucleotides read TGTGCCAAAAGTCCCCAAAACACAGATACGCAGTATTTT. Protein product: CAKSPQNTDTQYF.

This clone has only a few counts. The rearrangement links TRBV19 to TRBJ2-1, with D perhaps matching TRBD2 (5 bases). Deletions cut 5 bases from V and 8 bases from J, with 16 bases between. The CDR3 has 14 amino acids. Germline V gene sequence: CDR1 LNHDA, CDR2 SQIVND (reference sequence). CDR3 region: CASSRLSLSHEQFF. The CDR3 DNA reads as TGTGCCAGTAGTCGACTAAGTCTTAGCCATGAGCAGTTCTTC.

The V call is TRBV10-3, the J call TRBJ2-7; D gene unclear. This CDR3 comprises 15 residues. V was pared by 3 bases and J by 1 base, with 13 bases between. Germline lookup yields CDR1 ENHRY and CDR2 SYGVKD. CDR3 amino acids: CAISDSATSSYEQYF. The CDR3 region has the DNA TGTGCCATCAGTGATTCAGCCACTTCATCCTACGAGCAGTACTTC.

The CDR3 coding sequence is TGTGCCAGTAGTATAGCCTGGGTGGGGCGTGTGACTGAAGCTTTCTTT. It translates to CASSIAWVGRVTEAFF. This chain links TRBV19 with TRBJ1-1; tentative D call: TRBD1 (5 bases). V dropped 1 base and J dropped 5 bases, with 17 bases sitting between them. The CDR3 contains 16 residues. Germline-derived CDR1 and CDR2 are LNHDA and SQIVND (reference sequence).

This chain links TRBV28 with TRBJ2-7; D could derive from TRBD1 or TRBD2 (5 bases each). CDR3 length equals 15 residues. Trimming removed 5 bases from V and 4 bases from J, with 18 bases in between. CDR1 MDHEN and CDR2 SYDVKM come from the germline V gene. Here the CDR3 reads CASSGRDPRQYEQYF. CDR3 DNA: TGTGCCAGCAGTGGCCGGGACCCCCGCCAGTACGAGCAGTACTTC.

This chain uses TRBV28 with TRBJ2-7; 7 bases line up with TRBD1. CDR1 and CDR2 from the germline V gene are MDHEN and SYDVKM. The CDR3 length is 12 residues. V lost 5 bases to trimming and J lost 5 bases; unmatched junction nucleotides: 3. The DNA for the CDR3 is TGTGCCAGCAGTAGACAGGGTAACGAGCAGTACTTC. It translates to CASSRQGNEQYF.

As DNA, the CDR3 is TGTGCCAGCAGCTCCTCGGGTAGCGGTATCTACAATGAGCAGTTCTTC. Protein product: CASSSSGSGIYNEQFF. The chain is built from TRBV7-2 and TRBJ2-1; tentative D call: TRBD2 (6 bases). Trimming shortened V by 4 bases and J by 3 bases, and 16 bases separated the two germline ends. The germline V gene encodes CDR1 SGHTA and CDR2 FQGNSA. CDR3 length: 16 residues.

The chain couples TRBV2 to TRBJ2-6, with D unresolved. The V gene's germline CDR1 is SNHLY and CDR2 FYNNEI. The CDR3 consists of 14 residues. Trimming took off 6 bases at V and 0 bases at J, with 6 bases between the two ends. The chain's CDR3 is CASRQSSGANVLTF. CDR3 DNA: TGTGCCAGCAGGCAATCCTCTGGGGCCAACGTCCTGACTTTC.

The chain couples TRBV7-7 to TRBJ2-5; D call uncertain. Germline CDR1 SSHAT, CDR2 FNYEAQ (reference sequence). V lost 4 bases to trimming and J lost 2 bases, with 8 bases between them. The CDR3 has 13 amino acids. Here the CDR3 DNA reads TGTGCCAGCAGCTCCCTCGGGCAAGAGACCCAGTACTTC. Its translation: CASSSLGQETQYF. Using reference TRBV7-7 and TRBJ2-5 for the parts outside the CDR3, the full variable domain is GAGVSQSPRYKVTKRGQDVTLRCDPISSHATLYWYQQALGQGPEFLTYFNYEAQPDKSGLPSDRFSAERPEGSISTLTIQRTEQRDSAMYRCASSSLGQETQYFGPGTRLLVL.

The chain uses TRBV2 and TRBJ2-1; TRBD2 aligns across 12 bases. Trimming took 5 bases from V and 5 from J; bases not matched to a gene: 4. The germline V gene has CDR1 SNHLY and CDR2 FYNNEI. The length of the CDR3 is 15 residues. CDR3 coding DNA: TGTGCCAGCAGTATGCGACTAGCGGGGGACAATGAGCAGTTCTTC. Translation gives CASSMRLAGDNEQFF. The complete variable domain, with remaining parts taken from reference TRBV2 and TRBJ2-1, reads EPEVTQTPSHQVTQMGQEVILRCVPISNHLYFYWYRQILGQKVEFLVSFYNNEISEKSEIFDDQFSVERPDGSNFTLKIRSTKLEDSAMYFCASSMRLAGDNEQFFGPGTRLTVL.

V gene TRBV5-1 combines with J gene TRBJ1-2, with 10 bases identical to TRBD1. Germline assignment: CDR1 SGHRS and CDR2 YFSETQ. V lost 1 base and J lost 5; bases outside the gene matches: 8. This CDR3 has 16 residues. This CDR3 is CASSLSSGQGQYGYTF. CDR3 in DNA: TGCGCCAGCAGCTTGTCGTCGGGACAGGGGCAATATGGCTACACCTTC.

This clone was recorded a few times. The V call is TRBV10-3, the J call TRBJ2-5, with 8 bases identical to TRBD1. With 11 bases clipped from V and 4 bases from J, the junction kept 6 bases outside the gene matches. The CDR3 sequence is 12 residues long. Looked up from germline, CDR1 is ENHRY and CDR2 is SYGVKD. CDR3 DNA sequence: TGTGCCGCCGGGACAGGTCCAGAGACCCAGTACTTC. Translated: CAAGTGPETQYF.

V usage is TRBV29-1 and J usage is TRBJ2-1; TRBD2 agrees at 9 bases. This CDR3 contains 13 residues. The trim removed 7 bases at V and 9 bases at J, leaving 10 bases unmatched. The V gene's germline CDR1 is SQVTM and CDR2 ANQGSEA. In nucleotides, the CDR3 is TGCAGCGGAGCGCGGGAGGGTAGGGCTGAGCAGTTCTTC. Its protein product is CSGAREGRAEQFF.